This T cell receptor (beta chain) originates from a study of T cells in Graves' hyperthyroidism and ophthalmopathy. Stable Graves' hyperthyroidism denoted no ophthalmopathy progression over 18 months. Trimming cost V 8 bases and J 5 bases; bases outside gene matches: 9. The CDR3 spans 16 residues. The germline V gene has CDR1 SGHAT and CDR2 FQNNGV. Amplified TCR beta CDR3 regions derived from RNA transcripts. First-round RT-PCR targeting the TCR CDR3 was performed with the HTBI primer set. TCRdb re-called the multiplex PCR reads through MiXCR, storing one row per CDR3 protein. The table has over 300,000 distinct CDR3 sequences, about 15% seen once.

This chain uses TRBV11-2 with TRBJ2-5; TRBD2 matches at 15 bases. Sequenced sample: blood. This clonotype was obtained from a woman in her sixties or seventies with Graves' hyperthyroidism. The CDR3 loop reads CASGSGLAGGYETQYF. In DNA, the CDR3 is TGTGCCAGCGGCTCAGGACTAGCGGGAGGGTATGAGACCCAGTACTTC.